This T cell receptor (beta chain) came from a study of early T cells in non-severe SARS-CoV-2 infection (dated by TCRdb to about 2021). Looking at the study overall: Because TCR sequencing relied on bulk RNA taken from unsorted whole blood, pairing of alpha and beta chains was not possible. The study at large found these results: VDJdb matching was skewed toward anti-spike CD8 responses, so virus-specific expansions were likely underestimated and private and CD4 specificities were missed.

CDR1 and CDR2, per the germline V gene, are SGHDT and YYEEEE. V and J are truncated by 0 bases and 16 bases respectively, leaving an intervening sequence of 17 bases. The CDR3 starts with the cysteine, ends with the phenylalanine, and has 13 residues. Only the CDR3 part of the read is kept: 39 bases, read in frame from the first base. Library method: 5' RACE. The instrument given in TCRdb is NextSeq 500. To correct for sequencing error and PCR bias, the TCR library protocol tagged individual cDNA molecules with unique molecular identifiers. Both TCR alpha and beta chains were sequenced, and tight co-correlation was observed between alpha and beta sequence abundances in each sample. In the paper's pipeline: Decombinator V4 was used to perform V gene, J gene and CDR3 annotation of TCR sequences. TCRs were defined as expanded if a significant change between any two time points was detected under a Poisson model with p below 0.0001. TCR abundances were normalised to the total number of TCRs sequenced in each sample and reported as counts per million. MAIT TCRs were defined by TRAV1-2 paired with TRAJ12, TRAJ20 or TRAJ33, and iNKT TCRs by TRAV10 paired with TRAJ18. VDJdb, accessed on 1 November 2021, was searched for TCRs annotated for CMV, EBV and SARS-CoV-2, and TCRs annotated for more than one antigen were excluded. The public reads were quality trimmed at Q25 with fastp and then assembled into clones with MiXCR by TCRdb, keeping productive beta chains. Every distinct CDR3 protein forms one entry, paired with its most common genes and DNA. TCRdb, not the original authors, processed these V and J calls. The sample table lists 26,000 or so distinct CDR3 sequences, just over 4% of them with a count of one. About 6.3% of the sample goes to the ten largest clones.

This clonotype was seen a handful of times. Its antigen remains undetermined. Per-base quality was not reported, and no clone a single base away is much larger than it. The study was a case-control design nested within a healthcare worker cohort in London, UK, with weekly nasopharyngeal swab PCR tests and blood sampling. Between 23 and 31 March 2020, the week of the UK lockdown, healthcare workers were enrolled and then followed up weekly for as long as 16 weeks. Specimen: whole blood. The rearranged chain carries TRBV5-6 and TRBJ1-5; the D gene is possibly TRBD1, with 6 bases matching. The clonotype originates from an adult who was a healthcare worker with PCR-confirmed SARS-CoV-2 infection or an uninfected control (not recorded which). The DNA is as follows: TGTGCCAGCAGCTTGGACCTTCTAGGGACAAAACATTTT. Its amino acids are CASSLDLLGTKHF.